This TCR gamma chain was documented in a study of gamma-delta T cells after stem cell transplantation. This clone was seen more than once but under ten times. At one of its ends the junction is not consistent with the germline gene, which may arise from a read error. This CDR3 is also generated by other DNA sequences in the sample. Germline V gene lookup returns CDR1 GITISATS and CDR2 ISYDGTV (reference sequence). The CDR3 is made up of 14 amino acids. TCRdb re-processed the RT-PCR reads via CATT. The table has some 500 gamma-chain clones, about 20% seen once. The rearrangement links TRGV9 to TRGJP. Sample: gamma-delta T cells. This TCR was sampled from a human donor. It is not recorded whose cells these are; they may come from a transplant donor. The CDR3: CALWEELGKKIKVF. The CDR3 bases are TGTGCCTTGTGGGAAGAGTTGGGCAAAAAGATCAAGGTATTT.